Listed below are T cell receptor beta chains from one sample, sequenced in a study of T-cell memory formation after mild COVID-19. TCRdb reprocessed the 5' RACE reads with MiXCR, giving one entry per CDR3 protein. The table shows roughly 110,000 distinct CDR3 sequences, with 13% to 15% occurring only once. The source material was PBMCs or a T cell subset sorted from them (not recorded which). The source of these receptors is a man younger than 30 who had mild COVID-19 (a few samples of this study predate the infection). Cell type and time point are not known. The CDR3 runs from the conserved cysteine through the conserved F or W. Clone size is shown for a subset of rows, as once, few, many or a class of expanded clone.

V	size	J	CDR3
TRBV7-9	.	TRBJ1-2	CASSLGDRAGYTF
TRBV29-1	few	TRBJ2-7	CSVEDRKSYEQYF
TRBV10-3	few	TRBJ1-1	CAISEMEQQALNTEAFF
TRBV3-1	many	TRBJ2-1	CASSQKRGETNEQFF
TRBV7-9	many	TRBJ2-1	CASSSPDRNSEQFF
TRBV27	few	TRBJ2-3	CASRGPRFTDTQYF
TRBV4-1	.	TRBJ2-5	CASSQVFESGETQYF
TRBV6-2/TRBV6-3	few	TRBJ1-1	CASRYPTGVPEAFF
TRBV12-3/TRBV12-4	.	TRBJ2-3	CASRGLAGEADTQYF
TRBV20-1	.	TRBJ2-2	CSASLPLTAQGAGELFF
TRBV5-5	.	TRBJ2-3	CASRLRRPTGSTDTQYF
TRBV7-9	few	TRBJ1-5	CASSFSDTNQPQHF
TRBV7-3	few	TRBJ2-3	CASSLGGGGATDTQYF
TRBV3-1	.	TRBJ2-5	CASSHYIAGTQETQYF
TRBV4-3	.	TRBJ2-7	CASSQDLGGSYEQYF
TRBV9	.	TRBJ2-3	CASSVEPSGPTDTQYF
TRBV2	.	TRBJ2-3	CASSGLSTSTDTQYF
TRBV5-1	few	TRBJ1-3	CASSLRRPGNTIYF
TRBV5-5	few	TRBJ2-5	CASSLGAGYQETQYF
TRBV5-1	few	TRBJ2-2	CASSRRLGPYTGELFF
TRBV7-3	.	TRBJ1-1	CASSLVGLSTEAFF
TRBV6-2/TRBV6-3	.	TRBJ2-7	CASSYLGLAGEQYF
TRBV27	.	TRBJ2-1	CASSLSRYNEQFF
TRBV6-5	many	TRBJ2-1	CASSYGAENEQFF
TRBV4-1	few	TRBJ1-2	CASSQVSGTRYGYTF
TRBV7-6	many	TRBJ2-7	CASSLGPTPNEQYF
TRBV7-8	.	TRBJ1-2	CASRAGQGDGYTF
TRBV5-1	.	TRBJ2-1	CASSFRPHNEQFF
TRBV5-6	few	TRBJ2-3	CASSSRQVLSTDTQYF
TRBV7-6	many	TRBJ2-2	CASSRTGSNTGELFF
TRBV4-2	.	TRBJ1-1	CASSQGGAREAFF
TRBV7-9	.	TRBJ2-1	CASSPELAGGDYNEQFF
TRBV30	.	TRBJ1-1	CAWSVINTEAFF
TRBV4-1	few	TRBJ1-4	CASSPLREEKLFF
TRBV5-1	few	TRBJ2-1	CATGWGGYNEQFF
TRBV29-1	few	TRBJ2-5	CSVDRWGRGTQYF
TRBV6-5	few	TRBJ1-6	CASRRDPSSYNSPLHF
TRBV12-3/TRBV12-4	.	TRBJ1-6	CASSYHGRVGNSPLHF
TRBV12-3/TRBV12-4	.	TRBJ2-7	CASSYGKSYEQYF
TRBV4-2	few	TRBJ2-1	CASSHGVAGGLDEQFF
TRBV7-2	few	TRBJ2-3	CASSLVSDSTDTQYF
TRBV2	.	TRBJ1-1	CASRRQGRLEAFF
TRBV11-2	.	TRBJ1-2	CASSLGGAGTGGPGYTF